This is a list of T cell receptor beta chains from one sample in a study of CXCR3-negative and CXCR3-positive naive CD8 T cells. TCRdb processed the 5' RACE reads again and assigns one entry to each CDR3 protein, with no DNA. The repertoire table contains thousands of distinct CDR3 sequences. The specimen sequenced was naive CXCR3- CD8+ T cells from blood. All receptors come from a human donor in good health. Some clones in this sample may be carry-over from other donors' samples. Both conserved end residues are part of each CDR3. The size field is filled for only some rows; it gives once, few, many or a size class.

clone_size	j_call	v_call	cdr3_aa
medium-sized	TRBJ2-5	TRBV10-3	CAISESQETQYF
NA	TRBJ2-1	TRBV29-1	CSVVPVNEQFF
NA	TRBJ2-1	TRBV14	CASSLGLAGEQFF
medium-sized	TRBJ2-5	TRBV29-1	CSVTSGSQETQYF
NA	TRBJ2-3	TRBV10-2	CASSAGTSGTDTQYF
NA	TRBJ2-7	TRBV27	CASSPLWRGSYEQYF
NA	TRBJ2-7	TRBV29-1	CSVLGQGLGSYEQYF
medium-sized	TRBJ2-5	TRBV29-1	CSVVPLAGLNQETQYF
NA	TRBJ2-2	TRBV2	CASLKPDLTSGRQNTGELFF
NA	TRBJ2-5	TRBV29-1	CSAGRTEGVETQYF
NA	TRBJ2-7	TRBV29-1	CSALLAGTYEQYF
medium-sized	TRBJ2-3	TRBV28	CASSLGADTQYF
NA	TRBJ2-7	TRBV28	CASKGLAAYEQYF
medium-sized	TRBJ1-6	TRBV6-4	CASSRPHVNSPLHF
medium-sized	TRBJ2-5	TRBV14	CASSQGTGGVETQYF
medium-sized	TRBJ2-7	TRBV28	CASSFVRDTSYEQYF